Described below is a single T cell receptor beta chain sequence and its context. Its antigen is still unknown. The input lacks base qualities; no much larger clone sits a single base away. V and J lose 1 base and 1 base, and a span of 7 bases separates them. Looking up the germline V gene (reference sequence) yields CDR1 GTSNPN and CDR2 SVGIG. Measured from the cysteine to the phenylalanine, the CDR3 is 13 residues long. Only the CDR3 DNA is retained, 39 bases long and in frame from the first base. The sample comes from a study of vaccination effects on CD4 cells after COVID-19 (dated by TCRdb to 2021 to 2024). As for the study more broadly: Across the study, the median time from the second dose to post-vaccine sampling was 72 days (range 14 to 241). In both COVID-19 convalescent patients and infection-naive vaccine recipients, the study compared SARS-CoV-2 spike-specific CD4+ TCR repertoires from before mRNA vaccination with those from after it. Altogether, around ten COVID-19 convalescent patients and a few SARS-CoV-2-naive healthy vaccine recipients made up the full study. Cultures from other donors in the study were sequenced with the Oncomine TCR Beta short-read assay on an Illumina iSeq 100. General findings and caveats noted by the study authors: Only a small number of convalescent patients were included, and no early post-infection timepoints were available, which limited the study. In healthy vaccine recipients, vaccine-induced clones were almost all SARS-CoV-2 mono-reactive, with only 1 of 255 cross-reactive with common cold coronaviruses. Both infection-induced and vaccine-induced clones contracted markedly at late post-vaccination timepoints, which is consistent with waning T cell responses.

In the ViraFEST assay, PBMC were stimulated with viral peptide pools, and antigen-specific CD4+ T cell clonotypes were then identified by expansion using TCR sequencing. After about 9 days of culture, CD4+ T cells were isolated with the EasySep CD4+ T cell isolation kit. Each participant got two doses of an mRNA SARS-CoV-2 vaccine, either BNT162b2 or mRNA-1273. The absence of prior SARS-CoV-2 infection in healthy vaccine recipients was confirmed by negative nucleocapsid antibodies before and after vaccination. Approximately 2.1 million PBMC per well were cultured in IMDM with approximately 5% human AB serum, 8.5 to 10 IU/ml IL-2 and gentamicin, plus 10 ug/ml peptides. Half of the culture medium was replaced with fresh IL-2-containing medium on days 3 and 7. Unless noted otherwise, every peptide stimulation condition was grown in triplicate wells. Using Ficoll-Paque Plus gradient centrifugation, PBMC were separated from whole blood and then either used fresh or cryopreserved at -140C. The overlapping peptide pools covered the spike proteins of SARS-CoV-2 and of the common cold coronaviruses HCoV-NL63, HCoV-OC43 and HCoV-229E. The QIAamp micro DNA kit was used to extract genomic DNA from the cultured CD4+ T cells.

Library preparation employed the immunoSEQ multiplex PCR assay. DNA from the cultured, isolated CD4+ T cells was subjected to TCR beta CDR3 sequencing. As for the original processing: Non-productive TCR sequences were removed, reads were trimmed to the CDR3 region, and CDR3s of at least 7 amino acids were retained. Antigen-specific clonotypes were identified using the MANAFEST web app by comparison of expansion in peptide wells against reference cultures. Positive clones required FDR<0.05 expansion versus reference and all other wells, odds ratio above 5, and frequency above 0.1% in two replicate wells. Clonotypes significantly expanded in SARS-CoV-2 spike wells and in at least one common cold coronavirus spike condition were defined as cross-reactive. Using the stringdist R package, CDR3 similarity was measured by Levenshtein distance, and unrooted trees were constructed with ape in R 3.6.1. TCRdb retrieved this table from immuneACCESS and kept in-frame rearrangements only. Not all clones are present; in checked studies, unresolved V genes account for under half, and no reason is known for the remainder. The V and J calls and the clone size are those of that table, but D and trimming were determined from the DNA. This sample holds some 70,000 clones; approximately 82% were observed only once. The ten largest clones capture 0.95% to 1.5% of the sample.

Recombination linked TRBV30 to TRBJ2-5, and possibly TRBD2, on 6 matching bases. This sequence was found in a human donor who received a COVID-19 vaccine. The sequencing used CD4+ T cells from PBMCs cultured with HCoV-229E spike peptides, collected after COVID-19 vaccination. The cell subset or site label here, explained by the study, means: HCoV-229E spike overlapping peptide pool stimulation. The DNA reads TGTGCCTGGAGTGGGGGGGTCCAAGAGACCCAGTACTTC. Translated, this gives CAWSGGVQETQYF.